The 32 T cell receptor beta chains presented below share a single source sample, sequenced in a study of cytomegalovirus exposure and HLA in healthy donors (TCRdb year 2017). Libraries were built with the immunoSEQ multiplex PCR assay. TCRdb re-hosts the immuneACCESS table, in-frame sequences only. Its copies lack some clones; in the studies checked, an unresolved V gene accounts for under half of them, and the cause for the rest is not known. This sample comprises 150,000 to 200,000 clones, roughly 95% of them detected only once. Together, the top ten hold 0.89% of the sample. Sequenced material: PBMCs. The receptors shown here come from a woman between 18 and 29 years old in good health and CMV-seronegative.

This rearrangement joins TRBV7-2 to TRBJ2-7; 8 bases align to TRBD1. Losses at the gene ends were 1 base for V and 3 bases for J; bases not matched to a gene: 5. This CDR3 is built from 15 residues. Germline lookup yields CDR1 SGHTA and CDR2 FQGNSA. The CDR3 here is CASSLGAGTGYEQYF. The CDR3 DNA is TGTGCCAGCAGCTTAGGGGCCGGGACAGGCTACGAGCAGTACTTC.

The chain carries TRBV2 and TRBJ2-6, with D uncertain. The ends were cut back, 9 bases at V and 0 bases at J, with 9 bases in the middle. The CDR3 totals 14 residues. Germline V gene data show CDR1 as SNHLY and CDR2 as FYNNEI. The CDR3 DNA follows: TGTGCCAGAGATCACTCCTCTGGGGCCAACGTCCTGACTTTC. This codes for CARDHSSGANVLTF.

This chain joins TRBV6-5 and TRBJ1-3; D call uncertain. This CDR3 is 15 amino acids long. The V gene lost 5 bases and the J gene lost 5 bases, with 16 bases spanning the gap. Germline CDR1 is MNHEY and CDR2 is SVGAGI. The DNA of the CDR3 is TGTGCCAGCAGTCGACTTACGGCAGAGAGAAACACCATATATTTT. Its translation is CASSRLTAERNTIYF.

The CDR3 here is CASSYGRETGEAFF. In nucleotides, the CDR3 is TGTGCCAGCAGTTACGGCCGGGAGACGGGGGAAGCTTTCTTT. The chain employs TRBV6-5 and TRBJ1-1; D remains ambiguous. The germline V gene has CDR1 MNHEY and CDR2 SVGAGI. CDR3 length: 14 amino acids. Trimming left V 2 bases short and J 8 bases short, with 15 bases between.

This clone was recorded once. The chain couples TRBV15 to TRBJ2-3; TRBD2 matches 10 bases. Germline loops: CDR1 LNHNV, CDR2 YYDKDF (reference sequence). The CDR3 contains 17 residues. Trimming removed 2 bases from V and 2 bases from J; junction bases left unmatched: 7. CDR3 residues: CATSRKATSGNTDTQYF. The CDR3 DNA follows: TGTGCCACCAGCAGAAAAGCTACTAGCGGGAACACAGATACGCAGTATTTT.

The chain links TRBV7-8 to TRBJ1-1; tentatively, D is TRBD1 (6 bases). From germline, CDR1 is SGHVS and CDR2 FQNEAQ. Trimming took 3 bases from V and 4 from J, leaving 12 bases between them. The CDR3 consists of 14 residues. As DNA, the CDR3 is TGTGCCAGCAGCTTTACAGGGCGGGCCACTGAAGCTTTCTTT. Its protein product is CASSFTGRATEAFF. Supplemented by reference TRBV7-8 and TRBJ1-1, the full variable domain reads GAGVSQSPRYKVAKRGQDVALRCDPISGHVSLFWYQQALGQGPEFLTYFQNEAQLDKSGLPSDRFFAERPEGSVSTLKIQRTQQEDSAVYLCASSFTGRATEAFFGQGTRLTVV.

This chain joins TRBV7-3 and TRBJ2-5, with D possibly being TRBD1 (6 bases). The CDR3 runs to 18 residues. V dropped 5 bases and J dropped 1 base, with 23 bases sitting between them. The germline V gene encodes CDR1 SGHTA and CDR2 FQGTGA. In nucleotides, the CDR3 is TGTGCCAGCAGCCCCTACAGGGCCCCTATTGTCATCCAAGAGACCCAGTACTTC. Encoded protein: CASSPYRAPIVIQETQYF.

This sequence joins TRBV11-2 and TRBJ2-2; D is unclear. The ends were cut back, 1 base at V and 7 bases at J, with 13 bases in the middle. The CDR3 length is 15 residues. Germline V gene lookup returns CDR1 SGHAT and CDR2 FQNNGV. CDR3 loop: CASSLVGAKNGELFF. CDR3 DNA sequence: TGTGCCAGCAGCTTAGTAGGAGCGAAGAACGGGGAGCTGTTTTTT.

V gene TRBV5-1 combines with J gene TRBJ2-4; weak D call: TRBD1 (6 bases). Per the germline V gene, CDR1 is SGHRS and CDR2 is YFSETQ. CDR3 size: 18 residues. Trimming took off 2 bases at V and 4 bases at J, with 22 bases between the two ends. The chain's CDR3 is CASSLSLVGQTRKNIQYF. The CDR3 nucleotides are TGCGCCAGCAGCTTAAGCCTGGTGGGACAAACGAGAAAAAACATTCAGTACTTC.

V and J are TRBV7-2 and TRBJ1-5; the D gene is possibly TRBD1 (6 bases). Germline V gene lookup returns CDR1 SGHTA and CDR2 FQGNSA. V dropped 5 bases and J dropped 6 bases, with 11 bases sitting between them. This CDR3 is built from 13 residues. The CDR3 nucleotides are TGTGCCAGCAGCGTCAGGGGTGGTCAGCCCCAGCATTTT. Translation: CASSVRGGQPQHF.

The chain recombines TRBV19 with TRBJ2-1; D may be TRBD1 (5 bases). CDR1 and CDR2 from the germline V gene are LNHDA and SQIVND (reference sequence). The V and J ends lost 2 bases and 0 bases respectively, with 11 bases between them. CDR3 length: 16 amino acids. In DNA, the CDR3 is TGTGCCAGTAGTATATTGGTGCAGGGCTCCTACAATGAGCAGTTCTTC. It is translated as CASSILVQGSYNEQFF.

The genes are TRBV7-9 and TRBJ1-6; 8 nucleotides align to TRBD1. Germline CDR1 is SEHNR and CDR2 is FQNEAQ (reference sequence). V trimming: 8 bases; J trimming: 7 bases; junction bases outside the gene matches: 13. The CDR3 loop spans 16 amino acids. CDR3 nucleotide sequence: TGTGCCAGCGCTTATGCCTCCGGGACAGGAAATTCACCCCTCCACTTT. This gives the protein CASAYASGTGNSPLHF.

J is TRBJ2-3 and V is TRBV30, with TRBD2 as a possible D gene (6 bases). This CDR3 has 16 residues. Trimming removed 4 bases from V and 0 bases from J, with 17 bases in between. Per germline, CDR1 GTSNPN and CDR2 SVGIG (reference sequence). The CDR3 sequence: CAWIPGTLSSTDTQYF. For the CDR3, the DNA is TGTGCCTGGATCCCCGGGACTCTCTCTAGCACAGATACGCAGTATTTT.

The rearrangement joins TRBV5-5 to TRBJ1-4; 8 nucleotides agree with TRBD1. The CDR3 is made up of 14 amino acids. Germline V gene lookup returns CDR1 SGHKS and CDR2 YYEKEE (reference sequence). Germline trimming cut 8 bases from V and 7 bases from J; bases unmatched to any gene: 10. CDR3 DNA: TGTGCCAGTCAACAGGGGGGATTTGCTGAAAAACTGTTTTTT. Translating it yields CASQQGGFAEKLFF.

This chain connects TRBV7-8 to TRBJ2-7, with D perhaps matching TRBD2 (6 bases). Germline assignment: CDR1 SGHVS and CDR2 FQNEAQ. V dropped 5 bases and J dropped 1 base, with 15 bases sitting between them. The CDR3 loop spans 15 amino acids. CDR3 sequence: CASSPTRDLSYEQYF. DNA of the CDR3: TGTGCCAGCAGCCCCACCCGGGACTTATCCTACGAGCAGTACTTC.

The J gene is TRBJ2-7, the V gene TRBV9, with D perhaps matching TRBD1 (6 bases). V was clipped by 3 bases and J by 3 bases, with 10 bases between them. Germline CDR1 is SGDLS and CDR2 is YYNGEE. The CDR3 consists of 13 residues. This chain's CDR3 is CASSGQQGYEQYF. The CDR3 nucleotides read TGTGCCAGCAGCGGCCAACAGGGCTACGAGCAGTACTTC.

DNA of the CDR3: TGTGCCAGCAGTTACAGCCAAGGAAACACCATATATTTT. It specifies CASSYSQGNTIYF. This chain connects TRBV6-6 to TRBJ1-3; D uncertain. V lost 2 bases to trimming and J lost 4 bases, with 6 bases between them. In germline, CDR1 is MNHNY, CDR2 SVGAGI (reference sequence). CDR3 size: 13 residues.

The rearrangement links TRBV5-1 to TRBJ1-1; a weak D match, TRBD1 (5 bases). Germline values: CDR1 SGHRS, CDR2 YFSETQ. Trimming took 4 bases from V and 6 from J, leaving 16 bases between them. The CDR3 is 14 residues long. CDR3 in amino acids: CASSQSEGTPEAFF. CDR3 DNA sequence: TGCGCCAGCAGCCAGTCTGAGGGGACTCCTGAAGCTTTCTTT.

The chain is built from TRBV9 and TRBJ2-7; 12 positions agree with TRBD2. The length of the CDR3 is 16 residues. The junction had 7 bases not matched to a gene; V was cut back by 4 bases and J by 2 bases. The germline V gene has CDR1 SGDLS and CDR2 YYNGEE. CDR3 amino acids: CASSPGASGGAYEQYF. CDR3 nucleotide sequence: TGTGCCAGCAGCCCCGGGGCTAGCGGGGGGGCCTACGAGCAGTACTTC.

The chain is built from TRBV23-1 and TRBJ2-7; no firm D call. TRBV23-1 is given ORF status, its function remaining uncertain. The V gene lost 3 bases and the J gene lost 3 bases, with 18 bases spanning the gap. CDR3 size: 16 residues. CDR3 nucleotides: TGCGCCAGCAGTCATCGTTTAGGCCGCTGGAGCTACGAGCAGTACTTC. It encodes CASSHRLGRWSYEQYF.

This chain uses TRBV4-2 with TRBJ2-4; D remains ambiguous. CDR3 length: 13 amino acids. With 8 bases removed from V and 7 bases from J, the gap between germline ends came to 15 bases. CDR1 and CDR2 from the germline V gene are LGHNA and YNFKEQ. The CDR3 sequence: CASGKDQSNIQYF. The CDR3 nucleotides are TGTGCCAGCGGCAAAGACCAATCCAACATTCAGTACTTC.

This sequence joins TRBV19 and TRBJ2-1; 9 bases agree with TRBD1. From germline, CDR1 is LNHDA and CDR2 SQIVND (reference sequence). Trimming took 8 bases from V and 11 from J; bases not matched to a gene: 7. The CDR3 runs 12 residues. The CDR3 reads CASGDRVSQQFF. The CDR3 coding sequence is TGTGCCAGTGGGGACAGGGTGAGTCAGCAGTTCTTC.

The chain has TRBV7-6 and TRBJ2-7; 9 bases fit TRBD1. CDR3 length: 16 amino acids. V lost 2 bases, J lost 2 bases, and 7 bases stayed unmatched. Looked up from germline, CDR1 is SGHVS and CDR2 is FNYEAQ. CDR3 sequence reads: CASSLSGTGWTYEQYF. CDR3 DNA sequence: TGTGCCAGCAGCTTAAGCGGGACAGGGTGGACCTACGAGCAGTACTTC. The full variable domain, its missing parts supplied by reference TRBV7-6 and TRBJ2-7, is GAGVSQSPRYKVTKRGQDVALRCDPISGHVSLYWYRQALGQGPEFLTYFNYEAQQDKSGLPNDRFSAERPEGSISTLTIQRTEQRDSAMYRCASSLSGTGWTYEQYFGPGTRLTVT.

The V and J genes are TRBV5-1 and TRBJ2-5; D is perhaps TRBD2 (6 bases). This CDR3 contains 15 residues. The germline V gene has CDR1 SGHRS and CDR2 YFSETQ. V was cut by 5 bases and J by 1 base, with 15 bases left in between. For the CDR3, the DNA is TGCGCCAGCAGATCTGGGGGGTTAGGCCAAGAGACCCAGTACTTC. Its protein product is CASRSGGLGQETQYF.

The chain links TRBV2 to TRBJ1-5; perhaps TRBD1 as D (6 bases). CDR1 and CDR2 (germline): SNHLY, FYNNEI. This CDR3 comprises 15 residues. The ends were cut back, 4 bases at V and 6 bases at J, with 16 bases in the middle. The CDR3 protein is CASSVIARGSQPQHF. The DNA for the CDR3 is TGTGCCAGCAGTGTGATTGCCAGGGGAAGTCAGCCCCAGCATTTT.

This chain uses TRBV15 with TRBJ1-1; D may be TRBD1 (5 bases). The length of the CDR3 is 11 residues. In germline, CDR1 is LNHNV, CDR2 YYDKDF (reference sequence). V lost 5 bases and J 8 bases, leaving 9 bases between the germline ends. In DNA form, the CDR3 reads TGTGCCACCAGCTATAGGACAGAAGCTTTCTTT. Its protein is CATSYRTEAFF. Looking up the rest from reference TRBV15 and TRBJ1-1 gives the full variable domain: DAMVIQNPRYQVTQFGKPVTLSCSQTLNHNVMYWYQQKSSQAPKLLFHYYDKDFNNEADTPDNFQSRRPNTSFCFLDIRSPGLGDTAMYLCATSYRTEAFFGQGTRLTVV.

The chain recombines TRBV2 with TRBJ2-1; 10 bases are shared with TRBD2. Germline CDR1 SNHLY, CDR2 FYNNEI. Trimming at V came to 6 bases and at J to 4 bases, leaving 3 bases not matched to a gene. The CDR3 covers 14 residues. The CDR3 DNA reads TGTGCCAGCAGCCTAGCGGGGGAGTACAATGAGCAGTTCTTC. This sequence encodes CASSLAGEYNEQFF.

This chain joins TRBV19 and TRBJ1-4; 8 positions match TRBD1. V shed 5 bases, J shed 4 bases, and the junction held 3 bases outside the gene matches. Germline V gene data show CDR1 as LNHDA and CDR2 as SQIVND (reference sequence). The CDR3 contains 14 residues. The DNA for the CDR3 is TGTGCCAGTAGTCCTGACAGGGGTAATGAAAAACTGTTTTTT. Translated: CASSPDRGNEKLFF.

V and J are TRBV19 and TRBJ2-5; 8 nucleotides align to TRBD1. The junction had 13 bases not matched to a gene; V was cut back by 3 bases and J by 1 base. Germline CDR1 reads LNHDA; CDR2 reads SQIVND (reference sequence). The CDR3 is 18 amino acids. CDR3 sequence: CASSISGGTGVLQETQYF. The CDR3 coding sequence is TGTGCCAGTAGTATTAGCGGCGGGACAGGAGTCCTCCAAGAGACCCAGTACTTC.

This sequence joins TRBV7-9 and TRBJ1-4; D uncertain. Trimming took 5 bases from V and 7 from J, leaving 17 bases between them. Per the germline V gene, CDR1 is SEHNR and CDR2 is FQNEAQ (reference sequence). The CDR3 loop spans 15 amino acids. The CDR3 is CASSQSDGWSEKLFF. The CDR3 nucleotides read TGTGCCAGCAGCCAGTCCGACGGTTGGAGTGAAAAACTGTTTTTT.

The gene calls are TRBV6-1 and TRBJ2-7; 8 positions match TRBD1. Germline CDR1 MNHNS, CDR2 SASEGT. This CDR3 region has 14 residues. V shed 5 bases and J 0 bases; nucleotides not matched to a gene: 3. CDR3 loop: CASSTGTGSYEQYF. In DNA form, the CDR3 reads TGTGCCAGCAGTACCGGGACAGGCTCCTACGAGCAGTACTTC.

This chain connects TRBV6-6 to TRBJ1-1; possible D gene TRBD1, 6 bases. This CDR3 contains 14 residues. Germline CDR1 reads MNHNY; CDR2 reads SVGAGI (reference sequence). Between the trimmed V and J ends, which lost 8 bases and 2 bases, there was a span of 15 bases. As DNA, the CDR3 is TGTGCCAGCGGGAAGCGACAGGTAAACACTGAAGCTTTCTTT. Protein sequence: CASGKRQVNTEAFF.